This TCR beta chain emerged from a study of cytomegalovirus exposure and HLA in healthy donors. The primer mix had 60 Vbeta and 13 Jbeta primers. Using immunoSEQ multiplex PCR, the repertoire was profiled, and TCRdb retains in-frame clones only, with some absent. The sample totals 95,000 to 150,000 clones. The length of the CDR3 is 15 residues. The V gene's germline CDR1 is SGHNT and CDR2 YENEEA. After removal of 5 bases from V and 1 base from J, the junction contained 4 bases not matched to a gene. Overall study findings and caveats: For most subjects, TCR beta sequences were reported to predict HLA-A and HLA-B alleles with accuracy. As a later analysis revealed, most CMV-associated TCR beta chains appeared HLA-restricted.

With respect to this clone: Its antigen is still unknown.

Input material: PBMCs. The rearrangement links TRBV11-3 to TRBJ2-3; 9 bases line up with TRBD1. The sequence came from a man in his late teens or twenties in good health and CMV-seronegative. The CDR3 is CASSPGQGRTDTQYF. DNA of the CDR3: TGTGCCAGCAGCCCGGGACAGGGTCGCACAGATACGCAGTATTTT. Based on the CDR3 plus reference TRBV11-3 and TRBJ2-3, the full variable domain is EAGVVQSPRYKIIEKKQPVAFWCNPISGHNTLYWYLQNLGQGPELLIRYENEEAVDDSQLPKDRFSAERLKGVDSTLKIQPAELGDSAVYLCASSPGQGRTDTQYFGPGTRLTVL.